This TCR beta chain was found in a study of blood T cells in healthy people across ages. Donation came from healthy Caucasian individuals in Russia who were aged roughly 6 to 95. The germline V gene has CDR1 MDHEN and CDR2 SYDVKM. The V end lost 6 bases, the J end lost 3 bases, and 19 bases lay between the germline ends. This CDR3 is built from 16 residues. A second PCR, run for about 7 to 11 cycles, used a sample-barcoded 5' primer plus a J-beta primer mix. Using its own MiXCR run on the 5' RACE reads, TCRdb lists one record per CDR3 protein. The sample lists approximately 1.5 million distinct CDR3 sequences, approximately 32% occurring once.

The sequence derives from a woman aged 25 to 39 in good health. The chain couples TRBV28 to TRBJ2-3, with D unclear. Source material: blood. The CDR3 here is CASSQSVEDNTDTQYF. In DNA form, the CDR3 reads TGTGCCAGCAGCCAGAGTGTAGAGGATAATACAGATACGCAGTATTTT.